Reported below is one T cell receptor (beta chain). The antigen is not known. The data were produced by immunoSEQ multiplex PCR, yet TCRdb's version contains in-frame clones alone and is incomplete. This table holds about 69,000 clones, approximately 86% found once. The CDR3 loop spans 14 amino acids. Trimming stripped 1 base from V and 0 bases from J, with 6 bases between. The germline CDR1 and CDR2 sequences are SEHNR and FQNEAQ (reference sequence). The data stem from a study of a mutant IDH1 vaccine in newly diagnosed glioma. Study overall: Earlier care involved radiotherapy, temozolomide, or both, and the majority received both.

General study findings and limits: Variations in leading peripheral T cell clonotypes appeared to have no connection with pseudoprogression.

The time point was: baseline, week 1 (first vaccination visit). Treatment specified: pre-vaccination baseline after standard-of-care therapy. Newly diagnosed WHO grade 3 or 4 IDH1-mutant, ATRX-lost astrocytomas were identified in the donors. The sequence derives from a young man with glioma. This chain connects TRBV7-9 to TRBJ1-1; D is undetermined. The input for sequencing was PBMCs, taken from a glioma patient treated with radiotherapy, temozolomide or both. The CDR3 nucleotides are TGTGCCAGCAGCTTAGGGCCGGTGAACACTGAAGCTTTCTTT. It translates to CASSLGPVNTEAFF.